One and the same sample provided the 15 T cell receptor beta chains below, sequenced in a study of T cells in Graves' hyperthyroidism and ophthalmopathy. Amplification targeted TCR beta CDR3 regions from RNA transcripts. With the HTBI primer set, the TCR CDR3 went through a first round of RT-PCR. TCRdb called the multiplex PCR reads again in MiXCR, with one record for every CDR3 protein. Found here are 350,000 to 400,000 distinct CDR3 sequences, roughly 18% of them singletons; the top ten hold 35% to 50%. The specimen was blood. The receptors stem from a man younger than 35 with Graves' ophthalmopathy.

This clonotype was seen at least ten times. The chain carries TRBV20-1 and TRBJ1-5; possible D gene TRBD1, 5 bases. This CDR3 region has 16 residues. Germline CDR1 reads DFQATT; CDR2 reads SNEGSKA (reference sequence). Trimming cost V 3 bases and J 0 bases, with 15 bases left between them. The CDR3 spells CSASSQGRSSNQPQHF. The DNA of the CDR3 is TGCAGTGCTAGTAGCCAGGGCCGATCTAGCAATCAGCCCCAGCATTTT.

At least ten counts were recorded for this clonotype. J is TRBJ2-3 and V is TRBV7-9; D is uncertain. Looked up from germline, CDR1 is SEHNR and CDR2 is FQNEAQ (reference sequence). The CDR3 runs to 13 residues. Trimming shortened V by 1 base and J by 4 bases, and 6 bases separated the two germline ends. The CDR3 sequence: CASSLDAADTQYF. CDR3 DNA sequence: TGTGCCAGCAGCTTAGATGCGGCAGATACGCAGTATTTT.

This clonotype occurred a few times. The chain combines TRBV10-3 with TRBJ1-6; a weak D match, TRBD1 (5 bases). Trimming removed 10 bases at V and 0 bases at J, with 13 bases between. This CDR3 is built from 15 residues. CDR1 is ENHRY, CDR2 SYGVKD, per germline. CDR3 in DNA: TGTGCCACTCAAAAGGACAACTCCTATAATTCACCCCTCCACTTT. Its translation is CATQKDNSYNSPLHF.

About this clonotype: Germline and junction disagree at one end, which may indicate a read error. CDR3 loop: CASGQALPTGEAFF. The CDR3 DNA is TGTGCCAGCGGCCAAGCCCTTCCGACGGGGGAAGCTTTCTTT. The chain couples TRBV3-1 to TRBJ1-1; D is ambiguous. This CDR3 region has 14 residues. Germline CDR1 reads LGHDT; CDR2 reads YNNKEL (reference sequence).

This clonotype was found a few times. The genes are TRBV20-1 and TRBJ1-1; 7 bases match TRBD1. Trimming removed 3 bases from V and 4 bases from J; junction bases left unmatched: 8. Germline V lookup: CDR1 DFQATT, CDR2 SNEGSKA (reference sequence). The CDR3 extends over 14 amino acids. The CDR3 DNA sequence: TGCAGTGCTAGGAAAGGACAGGCGGGCACTGAAGCTTTCTTT. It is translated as CSARKGQAGTEAFF.

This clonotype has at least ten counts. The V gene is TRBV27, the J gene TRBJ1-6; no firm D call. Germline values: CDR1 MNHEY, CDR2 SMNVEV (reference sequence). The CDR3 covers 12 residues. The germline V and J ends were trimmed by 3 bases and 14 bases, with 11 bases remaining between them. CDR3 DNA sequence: TGTGCCAGCAGTTTTATAGGGCTTACCCTCCACTTT. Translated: CASSFIGLTLHF.

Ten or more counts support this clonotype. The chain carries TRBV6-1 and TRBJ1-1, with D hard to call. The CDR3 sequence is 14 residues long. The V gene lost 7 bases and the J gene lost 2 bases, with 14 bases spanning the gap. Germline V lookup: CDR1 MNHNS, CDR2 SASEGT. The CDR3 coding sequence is TGTGCCAGCACTCGCGGACGGCTAAACACTGAAGCTTTCTTT. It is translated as CASTRGRLNTEAFF.

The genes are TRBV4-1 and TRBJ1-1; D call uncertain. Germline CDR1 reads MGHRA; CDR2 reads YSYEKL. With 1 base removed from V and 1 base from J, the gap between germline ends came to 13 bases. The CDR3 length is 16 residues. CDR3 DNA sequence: TGCGCCAGCAGCCAAGTCCCACTAGGGCAGAACACTGAAGCTTTCTTT. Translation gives CASSQVPLGQNTEAFF.

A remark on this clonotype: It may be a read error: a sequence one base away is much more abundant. The DNA of the CDR3 is TGTGCCGTGACACGGGGCATGGACACTGAAGCTTTCTTT. Protein sequence: CAVTRGMDTEAFF. V gene TRBV6-2 or TRBV6-3 combines with J gene TRBJ1-1, with D maybe TRBD1 (5 bases). The CDR3 is 13 amino acids. V was cut by 11 bases and J by 3 bases, with 16 bases left in between. From germline, CDR1 is MNHEY and CDR2 SVGEGT.

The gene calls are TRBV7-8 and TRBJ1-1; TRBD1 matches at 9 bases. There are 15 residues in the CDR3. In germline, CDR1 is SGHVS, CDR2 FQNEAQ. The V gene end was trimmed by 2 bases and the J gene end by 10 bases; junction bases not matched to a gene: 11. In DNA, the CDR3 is TGTGCCAGCAGCTTACGGACAGGGGAGAGGATTGGAGCTTTCTTT. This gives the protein CASSLRTGERIGAFF.

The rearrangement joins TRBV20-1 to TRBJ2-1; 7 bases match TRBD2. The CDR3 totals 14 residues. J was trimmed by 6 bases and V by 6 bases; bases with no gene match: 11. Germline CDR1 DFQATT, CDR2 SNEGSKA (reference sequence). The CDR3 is CSARSASGPNEQFF. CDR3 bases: TGCAGTGCCCGGTCGGCTAGCGGCCCCAATGAGCAGTTCTTC.

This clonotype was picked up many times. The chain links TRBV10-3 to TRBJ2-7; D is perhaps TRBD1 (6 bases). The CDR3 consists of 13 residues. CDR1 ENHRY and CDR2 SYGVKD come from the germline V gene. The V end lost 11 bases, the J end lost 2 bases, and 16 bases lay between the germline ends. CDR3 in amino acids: CASSQGTTYEQYF. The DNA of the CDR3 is TGTGCCTCGTCCCAGGGGACCACCTACGAGCAGTACTTC.

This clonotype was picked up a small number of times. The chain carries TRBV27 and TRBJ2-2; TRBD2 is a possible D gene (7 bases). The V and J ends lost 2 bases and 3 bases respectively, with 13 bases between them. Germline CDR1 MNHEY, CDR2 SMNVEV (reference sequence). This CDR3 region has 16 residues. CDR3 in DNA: TGTGCCAGCAGTTTACGGGGGGCCTTGGACACCGGGGAGCTGTTTTTT. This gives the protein CASSLRGALDTGELFF.

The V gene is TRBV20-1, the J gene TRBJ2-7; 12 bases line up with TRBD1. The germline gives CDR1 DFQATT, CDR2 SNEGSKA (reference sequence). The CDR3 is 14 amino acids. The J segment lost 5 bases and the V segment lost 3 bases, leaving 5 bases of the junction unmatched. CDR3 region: CSASRDRGLNEQYF. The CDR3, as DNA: TGCAGTGCTAGCCGGGACAGGGGGCTAAACGAGCAGTACTTC.

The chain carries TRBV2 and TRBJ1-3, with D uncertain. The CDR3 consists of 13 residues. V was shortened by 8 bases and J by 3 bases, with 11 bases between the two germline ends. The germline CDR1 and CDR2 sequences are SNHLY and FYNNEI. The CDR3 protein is CASAGEVGNTIYF. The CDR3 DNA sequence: TGTGCCAGCGCTGGGGAGGTTGGAAACACCATATATTTT.